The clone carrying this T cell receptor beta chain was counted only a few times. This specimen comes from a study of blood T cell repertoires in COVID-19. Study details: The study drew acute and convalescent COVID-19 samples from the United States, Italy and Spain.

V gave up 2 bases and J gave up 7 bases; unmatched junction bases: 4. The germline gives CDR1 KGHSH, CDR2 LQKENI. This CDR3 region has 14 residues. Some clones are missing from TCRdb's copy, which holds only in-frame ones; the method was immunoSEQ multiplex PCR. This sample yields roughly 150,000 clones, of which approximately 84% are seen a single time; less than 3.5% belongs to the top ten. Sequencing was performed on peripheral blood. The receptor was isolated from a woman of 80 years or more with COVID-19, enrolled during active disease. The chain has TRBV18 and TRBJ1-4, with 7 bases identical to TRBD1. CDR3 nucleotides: TGTGCCAGCTCACCAGAGGGGGCTGGTGAAAAACTGTTTTTT. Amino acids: CASSPEGAGEKLFF.